One sample yielded the 30 T cell receptor beta chains listed below, sequenced in a study of early T cells in non-severe SARS-CoV-2 infection. TCRdb used MiXCR to reprocess the 5' RACE reads, holding one entry per CDR3 protein. The top ten clones hold around 5% of a sample with roughly 33,000 distinct CDR3 sequences, about 5.7% of them seen once. Sequencing was carried out using whole blood. The receptors shown here come from an adult who was a healthcare worker with PCR-confirmed SARS-CoV-2 infection or an uninfected control (not recorded which).

This clonotype was counted many times. The V gene is TRBV11-2, the J gene TRBJ2-7, with a weak D call TRBD2 (6 bases). Per the germline V gene, CDR1 is SGHAT and CDR2 is FQNNGV. Trimming pared 1 base from V and 5 bases from J, leaving 15 bases between. The CDR3 runs 15 residues. The CDR3 here is CASSLAGGKSHEQYV. The CDR3 region has the DNA TGTGCCAGCAGCTTAGCTGGCGGGAAAAGCCACGAGCAGTACGTC.

Note on this clonotype: A much bigger clone sits one base away, suggesting this may be a read error. This chain uses TRBV7-2 with TRBJ2-5, with 8 nucleotides matching TRBD1. Germline assignment: CDR1 SGHTA and CDR2 FQGNSA. The V gene end was trimmed by 2 bases and the J gene end by 7 bases; junction bases not matched to a gene: 3. The CDR3 runs 13 residues. CDR3 amino acids: CASSLQGAGTQYF. The DNA for the CDR3 is TGTGCCAGCAGCTTACAGGGGGCAGGGACCCAGTACTTC.

This clonotype was recorded at least ten times. The chain is built from TRBV6-2 or TRBV6-3 and TRBJ2-1, with a possible D match to TRBD2 (6 bases). The germline V gene has CDR1 MNHEY and CDR2 SVGEGT. V dropped 4 bases and J dropped 4 bases, with 14 bases sitting between them. The CDR3 spans 15 residues. The CDR3: CASSFLATGYNEQFF. For the CDR3, the DNA is TGTGCCAGCAGTTTTCTAGCGACGGGTTACAATGAGCAGTTCTTC.

The chain recombines TRBV7-8 with TRBJ1-1; D is uncertain. The CDR3 contains 15 residues. Trimming took off 6 bases at V and 2 bases at J, with 16 bases between the two ends. Germline lookup yields CDR1 SGHVS and CDR2 FQNEAQ. The CDR3 spells CASRLRSGGNTEAFF. Here the CDR3 DNA reads TGTGCCAGCAGGTTAAGATCAGGCGGCAACACTGAAGCTTTCTTT.

This clonotype was found many times. V usage is TRBV10-3 and J usage is TRBJ2-1; D remains ambiguous. The CDR3 sequence is 15 residues long. Germline V gene sequence: CDR1 ENHRY, CDR2 SYGVKD. Trimming left V 2 bases short and J 7 bases short, with 15 bases between. DNA of the CDR3: TGTGCCATCAGTGAGCCTTCCCGATTTTTGAATGAGCAGTTCTTC. It encodes CAISEPSRFLNEQFF.

The chain uses TRBV2 and TRBJ2-5, with 8 bases aligning to TRBD1. Germline V CDR1 and CDR2: SNHLY, FYNNEI. The ends lost 7 bases at V and 2 bases at J; junction bases unmatched: 6. The CDR3 covers 14 residues. The CDR3: CASKKGQAQETQYF. CDR3 bases: TGTGCCAGCAAAAAGGGACAGGCTCAAGAGACCCAGTACTTC.

This clonotype was picked up many times. This chain links TRBV6-2 or TRBV6-3 with TRBJ2-1; 11 nucleotides match TRBD2. CDR1 and CDR2 (germline): MNHEY, SVGEGT. V was pared by 0 bases and J by 4 bases, with 5 bases of the junction left unmatched. The CDR3 contains 17 residues. The CDR3 region is CASSYSASGGRYNEQFF. The CDR3 DNA is TGTGCCAGCAGTTACTCCGCTAGCGGGGGGAGGTACAATGAGCAGTTCTTC.

This chain connects TRBV12-3 or TRBV12-4 to TRBJ2-7, with D perhaps matching TRBD1 or TRBD2 (5 bases each). This CDR3 has 14 residues. V was clipped by 5 bases and J by 3 bases, with 14 bases between them. CDR3 protein: CASSQTGPSYEQYF. The CDR3 DNA reads as TGTGCCAGCAGTCAAACGGGACCGAGCTACGAGCAGTACTTC.

V gene TRBV11-2 combines with J gene TRBJ2-2; D is ambiguous. V was shortened by 3 bases and J by 4 bases, with 12 bases between the two germline ends. The length of the CDR3 is 15 residues. From germline, CDR1 is SGHAT and CDR2 FQNNGV. CDR3 bases: TGTGCCAGCAGCTTGGTTAGGGTTATCACCGGGGAGCTGTTTTTT. Its protein product is CASSLVRVITGELFF.

The chain joins TRBV14 to TRBJ1-1; D is unclear. The germline gives CDR1 SGHDN, CDR2 FVKESK. The CDR3 is 15 residues long. V lost 4 bases to trimming and J lost 2 bases, with 14 bases between them. The CDR3 region has the DNA TGTGCCAGCAGCCCCCTGTTGGGGAGAAACACTGAAGCTTTCTTT. Translated: CASSPLLGRNTEAFF.

This clonotype occurred once. V usage is TRBV6-6 and J usage is TRBJ2-3; D is unresolved. V was clipped by 6 bases and J by 4 bases, with 5 bases between them. There are 11 residues in the CDR3. Germline V lookup: CDR1 MNHNY, CDR2 SVGAGI (reference sequence). CDR3 DNA: TGTGCCAGCAGCGGGTCAGATACGCAGTATTTT. It is translated as CASSGSDTQYF.

This clonotype appeared many times. The junction departs from germline at one end; a sequencing error may be responsible. V and J are TRBV7-7 and TRBJ2-7, with D perhaps being TRBD1 or TRBD2 (5 bases each). The CDR3 is 14 amino acids. CDR1 and CDR2 (germline): SSHAT, FNYEAQ (reference sequence). The CDR3 bases are TGTGCTAGCAGCCAGGGTCCGGGGAACTACGAGCAGTACTTC. Translation: CASSQGPGNYEQYF.

This clonotype was detected many times. The rearrangement links TRBV19 to TRBJ2-5; maybe TRBD1 (5 bases). This CDR3 contains 15 residues. V was cut by 4 bases and J by 5 bases, with 17 bases left in between. From germline, CDR1 is LNHDA and CDR2 SQIVND (reference sequence). The CDR3 DNA sequence: TGTGCCAGTAGTAATTTCCGACAGCTGGGGGAGACCCAGTACTTC. Translating it yields CASSNFRQLGETQYF.

The table lists this clonotype with a few counts. The rearrangement links TRBV5-3 to TRBJ1-5; D remains ambiguous. TRBV5-3 is given ORF status, its function remaining uncertain. Trimming shortened V by 3 bases and J by 4 bases, and 17 bases separated the two germline ends. There are 16 residues in the CDR3. The CDR3 DNA follows: TGTGCCAGAAGCTCCCGGACGAGGTCGACTAATCAGCCCCAGCATTTT. This translates into CARSSRTRSTNQPQHF.

There are many counts of this clonotype. V is TRBV20-1 and J is TRBJ2-1; D call uncertain. V shed 8 bases and J shed 4 bases, with 12 bases lying between them. This CDR3 comprises 12 residues. From germline, CDR1 is DFQATT and CDR2 SNEGSKA (reference sequence). The CDR3 reads CSPLRGYNEQFF. CDR3 coding DNA: TGCAGTCCGCTCAGAGGTTACAATGAGCAGTTCTTC.

The chain joins TRBV5-1 to TRBJ2-3; the D gene is possibly TRBD2 (6 bases). CDR3 length: 13 residues. V shed 2 bases and J shed 6 bases, with 10 bases lying between them. Looked up from germline, CDR1 is SGHRS and CDR2 is YFSETQ. CDR3 sequence (DNA): TGCGCCAGCAGCTTCTCAGGAGGGGATACGCAGTATTTT. This translates into CASSFSGGDTQYF. Combining the CDR3 with reference TRBV5-1 and TRBJ2-3 gives the whole variable domain KAGVTQTPRYLIKTRGQQVTLSCSPISGHRSVSWYQQTPGQGLQFLFEYFSETQRNKGNFPGRFSGRQFSNSRSEMNVSTLELGDSALYLCASSFSGGDTQYFGPGTRLTVL.

This clonotype has a count of ten or more. In DNA, the CDR3 is TGTGCCAGCAGCTTATTTATCGGGACAGGGGCTGCCAATGAGCAGTTCTTC. This translates into CASSLFIGTGAANEQFF. The chain carries TRBV11-2 and TRBJ2-1, with 10 bases identical to TRBD1. The ends lost 2 bases at V and 6 bases at J; junction bases unmatched: 10. Germline CDR1 is SGHAT and CDR2 is FQNNGV. The length of the CDR3 is 17 residues.

This clonotype has ten or more counts. The rearrangement joins TRBV9 to TRBJ2-3; D unresolved. V lost 0 bases to trimming and J lost 3 bases, with 11 bases between them. CDR1 and CDR2 (germline): SGDLS, YYNGEE. This CDR3 is built from 15 residues. The CDR3 region is CASSVEASGTDTQYF. The CDR3 bases are TGTGCCAGCAGCGTAGAGGCTAGTGGAACAGATACGCAGTATTTT.

This clonotype was observed at least ten times. The chain joins TRBV11-3 to TRBJ1-2, with 10 bases identical to TRBD1. Per germline, CDR1 SGHNT and CDR2 YENEEA. The trim removed 5 bases at V and 0 bases at J, leaving 15 bases unmatched. The CDR3 totals 19 residues. DNA for the CDR3: TGTGCCAGCAGCCCCCAACCCTGCCGGGACAGGGGCGCTAACTATGGCTACACCTTC. It codes for CASSPQPCRDRGANYGYTF.

The rearrangement joins TRBV30 to TRBJ1-2, with a tentative D call TRBD1 (5 bases). V was clipped by 4 bases and J by 11 bases, with 32 bases between them. From germline, CDR1 is GTSNPN and CDR2 SVGIG (reference sequence). The CDR3 runs 17 residues. This CDR3 reads CAWKELGRIPTMARYTF. The DNA of the CDR3 is TGTGCCTGGAAGGAGTTGGGACGGATCCCTACTATGGCTAGATACACCTTC.

This clonotype appeared many times. The chain uses TRBV7-9 and TRBJ2-7; a weak D match, TRBD1 (5 bases). The germline gives CDR1 SEHNR, CDR2 FQNEAQ (reference sequence). The V end was cut by 5 bases, the J end by 0 bases, with 14 bases between. This CDR3 comprises 15 residues. CDR3 amino acids: CASSPPDSSSYEQYV. In DNA form, the CDR3 reads TGTGCCAGCAGCCCCCCCGACAGTAGCTCCTACGAGCAGTACGTC.

In this sample, this clonotype turned up many times. The chain is built from TRBV28 and TRBJ2-2; tentative D call: TRBD2 (6 bases). V was pared by 5 bases and J by 9 bases, with 19 bases between. Germline CDR1 is MDHEN and CDR2 is SYDVKM. The CDR3 is 15 amino acids. This chain's CDR3 is CASSGTGKLFRELFF. CDR3 sequence (DNA): TGTGCCAGCAGTGGGACTGGCAAGTTATTCCGGGAGCTGTTTTTT.

This clonotype was detected many times. The chain combines TRBV7-2 with TRBJ2-5; D ambiguous. Germline CDR1 is SGHTA and CDR2 is FQGNSA. V was trimmed by 1 base and J by 7 bases, leaving 4 bases between them. CDR3 length equals 11 residues. CDR3 region: CASSLEGTQYF. The CDR3 DNA sequence: TGTGCCAGCAGCTTAGAAGGGACCCAGTACTTC.

The CDR3, as DNA: TGTGCCAGCAGCTTAGCGCTTAGGGGACTAGCGACCACAGATACGCAGTATTTT. Residues: CASSLALRGLATTDTQYF. The J gene is TRBJ2-3, the V gene TRBV7-8, with 10 bases identical to TRBD2. V shed 0 bases, J shed 2 bases, and the junction held 8 bases outside the gene matches. Germline values: CDR1 SGHVS, CDR2 FQNEAQ. This CDR3 has 18 amino acids.

As for this clonotype: A single base separates this from a much larger clone, so it may be a read error. The chain carries TRBV7-6 and TRBJ2-3; tentative D call: TRBD2 (5 bases). The CDR3 covers 16 residues. Germline V gene sequence: CDR1 SGHVS, CDR2 FNYEAQ. In nucleotides, the CDR3 is TGTGCCAGCAGCCCTAGGCGGGTAGTGGGCACAGATACGCGGTATTTT. Protein: CASSPRRVVGTDTRYF. Complete variable domain (other parts from reference TRBV7-6 and TRBJ2-3): GAGVSQSPRYKVTKRGQDVALRCDPISGHVSLYWYRQALGQGPEFLTYFNYEAQQDKSGLPNDRFSAERPEGSISTLTIQRTEQRDSAMYRCASSPRRVVGTDTRYFGPGTRLTVL.

Ten or more counts support this clonotype. This chain connects TRBV6-6 to TRBJ1-3, with D tentatively TRBD1 (5 bases). Germline CDR1 MNHNY, CDR2 SVGAGI (reference sequence). V lost 6 bases to trimming and J lost 0 bases, with 15 bases between them. The CDR3 runs to 16 residues. The CDR3 reads CASREPAGSSGNTIYF. In nucleotides, the CDR3 is TGTGCCAGCAGGGAACCCGCAGGGAGCTCTGGAAACACCATATATTTT.

This clonotype occurred many times. The V and J genes are TRBV24-1 and TRBJ2-2; D unclear. CDR3 size: 13 residues. V shed 4 bases and J shed 6 bases, with 8 bases lying between them. Germline V gene lookup returns CDR1 KGHDR and CDR2 SFDVKD. DNA for the CDR3: TGTGCCACCAGTGAATTAGGTTCCGGGGAGCTGTTTTTT. Translation: CATSELGSGELFF.

This clonotype was detected ten times or more. This chain links TRBV24-1 with TRBJ2-1, with D possibly matching TRBD2 (6 bases). Germline V gives CDR1 KGHDR, CDR2 SFDVKD. The CDR3 consists of 18 residues. V lost 3 bases, J lost 0 bases, and 17 bases lay in between. The CDR3 region has the DNA TGTGCCACCAGTGATATATTCACTAGCCTCAACTCCTACAATGAGCAGTTCTTC. This translates into CATSDIFTSLNSYNEQFF.

The chain combines TRBV20-1 with TRBJ2-7; no clear D. CDR3 length: 11 amino acids. V gave up 3 bases and J gave up 12 bases, with 15 bases separating them. CDR1 and CDR2 from the germline V gene are DFQATT and SNEGSKA (reference sequence). This CDR3 reads CSASVQGVMYV. The CDR3 coding sequence is TGCAGTGCTAGTGTCCAAGGCGTCATGTACGTC.

This clonotype was picked up many times. The chain combines TRBV7-8 with TRBJ2-1; no firm D call. Germline V gene data show CDR1 as SGHVS and CDR2 as FQNEAQ. V was shortened by 5 bases and J by 7 bases, with 9 bases between the two germline ends. CDR3 length: 12 amino acids. CDR3 in amino acids: CASSPPTNEQFF. CDR3 nucleotides: TGTGCCAGCAGCCCTCCGACGAATGAGCAGTTCTTC.